The source of this T cell receptor beta chain is a study of cytotoxic CD8 clonotypes in ibrutinib-treated CLL. Study in general: Among the patients, 11 presented as relapsed/refractory and 15 as treatment-naive; approximately 17 showed unmutated IGHV. Median treatment time before response sampling was approximately twelve months, range 6 to 36.

Here immunoSEQ multiplex PCR was the method, and the copy in TCRdb shows in-frame clones only, minus some. The sample shows around 33,000 clones, about half of them seen only once. Note on this clone: Different DNA sequences within this sample yield the same CDR3.

CDR1 SEHNR and CDR2 FQNEAQ come from the germline V gene (reference sequence). The ends were cut back, 2 bases at V and 7 bases at J, with 15 bases in the middle. This CDR3 is built from 14 residues. The clonotype originates from a human donor with chronic lymphocytic leukemia. The sample in question was PBMCs, obtained before ibrutinib treatment. The chain combines TRBV7-9 with TRBJ2-7, with TRBD2 as a possible D gene (5 bases). The CDR3 region has the DNA TGTGCCAGCAGCTTAAGGATGGGTCGCGGGGAGCAGTACTTC. Encoded protein: CASSLRMGRGEQYF.